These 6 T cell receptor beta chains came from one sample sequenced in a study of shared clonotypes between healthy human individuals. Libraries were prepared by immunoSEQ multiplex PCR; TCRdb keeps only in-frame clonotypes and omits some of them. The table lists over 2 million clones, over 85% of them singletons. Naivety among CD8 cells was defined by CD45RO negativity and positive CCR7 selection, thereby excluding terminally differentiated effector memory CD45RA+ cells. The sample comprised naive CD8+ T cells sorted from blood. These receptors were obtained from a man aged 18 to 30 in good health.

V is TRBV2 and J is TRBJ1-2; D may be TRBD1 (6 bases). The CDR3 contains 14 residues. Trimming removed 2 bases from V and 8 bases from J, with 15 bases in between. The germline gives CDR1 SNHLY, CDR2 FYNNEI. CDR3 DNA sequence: TGTGCCAGCAGTGAAACCCAGGGGCTAACCGGCTACACCTTC. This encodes CASSETQGLTGYTF.

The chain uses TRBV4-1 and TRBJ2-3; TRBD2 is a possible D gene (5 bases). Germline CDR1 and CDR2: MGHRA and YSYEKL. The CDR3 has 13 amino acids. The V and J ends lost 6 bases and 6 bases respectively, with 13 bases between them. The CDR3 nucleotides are TGCGCCAGCAGTCCGGGAAATCCTGATACGCAGTATTTT. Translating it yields CASSPGNPDTQYF.

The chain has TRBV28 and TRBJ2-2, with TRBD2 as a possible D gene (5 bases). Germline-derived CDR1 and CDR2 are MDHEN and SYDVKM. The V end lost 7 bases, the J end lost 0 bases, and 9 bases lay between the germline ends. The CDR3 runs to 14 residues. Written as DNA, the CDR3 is TGTGCCAGCAAAGGACTCGCGAACACCGGGGAGCTGTTTTTT. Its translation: CASKGLANTGELFF. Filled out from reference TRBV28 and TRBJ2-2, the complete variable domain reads DVKVTQSSRYLVKRTGEKVFLECVQDMDHENMFWYRQDPGLGLRLIYFSYDVKMKEKGDIPEGYSVSREKKERFSLILESASTNQTSMYLCASKGLANTGELFFGEGSRLTVL.

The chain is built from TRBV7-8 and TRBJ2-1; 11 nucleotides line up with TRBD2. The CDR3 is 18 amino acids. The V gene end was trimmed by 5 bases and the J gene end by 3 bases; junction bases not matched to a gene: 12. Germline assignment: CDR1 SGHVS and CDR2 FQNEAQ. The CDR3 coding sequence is TGTGCCAGCAGCGGTACTAGCGGGGGCCTCGAAGTCTACAATGAGCAGTTCTTC. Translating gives CASSGTSGGLEVYNEQFF. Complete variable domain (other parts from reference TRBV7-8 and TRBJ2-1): GAGVSQSPRYKVAKRGQDVALRCDPISGHVSLFWYQQALGQGPEFLTYFQNEAQLDKSGLPSDRFFAERPEGSVSTLKIQRTQQEDSAVYLCASSGTSGGLEVYNEQFFGPGTRLTVL.

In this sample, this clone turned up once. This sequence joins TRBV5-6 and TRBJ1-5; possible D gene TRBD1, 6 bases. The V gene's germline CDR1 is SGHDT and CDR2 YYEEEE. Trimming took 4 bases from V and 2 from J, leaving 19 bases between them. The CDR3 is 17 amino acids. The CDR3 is CASSGYRDTHGNQPQHF. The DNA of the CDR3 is TGTGCCAGCAGCGGTTACCGGGACACACATGGCAATCAGCCCCAGCATTTT.

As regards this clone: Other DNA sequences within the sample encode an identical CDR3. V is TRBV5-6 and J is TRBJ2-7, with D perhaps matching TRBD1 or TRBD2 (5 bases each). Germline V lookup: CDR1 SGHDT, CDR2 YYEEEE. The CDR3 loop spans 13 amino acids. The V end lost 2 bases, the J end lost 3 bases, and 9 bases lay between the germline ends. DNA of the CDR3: TGTGCCAGCAGCTTTGGGACCGTCTACGAGCAGTACTTC. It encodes CASSFGTVYEQYF. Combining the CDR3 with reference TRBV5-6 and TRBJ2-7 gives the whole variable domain DAGVTQSPTHLIKTRGQQVTLRCSPKSGHDTVSWYQQALGQGPQFIFQYYEEEERQRGNFPDRFSGHQFPNYSSELNVNALLLGDSALYLCASSFGTVYEQYFGPGTRLTVT.